Sequencing of this T cell receptor beta chain was carried out in a study of T-cell memory formation after mild COVID-19 (dated by TCRdb to the early 2020s). Looking at the study overall: TCR sequence clusters from the two donors were largely donor specific. Longitudinal TCRalpha and TCRbeta repertoire sequencing tracked T-cell clones expanding and contracting after mild COVID-19 in a couple of donors. The cohort was made up of two young adult volunteers, one female and one male, who were previously healthy.

Sequences SGHTA (CDR1) and FQGTGA (CDR2) are obtained from the germline V gene. The V end gives up 2 bases and the J end 3 bases, leaving 6 bases in the junction not matched to a gene. The CDR3 sequence holds 16 residues, the cysteine and phenylalanine included. The DNA shown is the 48-base CDR3, in frame from base 1. PBMCs were isolated by Ficoll-Paque density gradient centrifugation. Results the study describes overall, beyond this receptor: The study covered only a couple of mild cases, and larger cohorts including severe cases with pre-infection samples were considered necessary. Contracting CD4+ clones were found mainly in CM and EM memory subsets, while CD8+ clones were enriched in EMRA. From day 15 to 85, contracting clones showed balanced CD4/CD8 phenotypes, whereas a second wave of clones that expanded from day 15 to 37 leaned towards CD4+. Some responding clones were detected in pre-infection memory, which suggested that pre-existing cross-reactive memory T cells had joined the SARS-CoV-2 response. SARS-CoV-2 specificity of the second-wave clones peaking on day 37 was not confirmed.

The sample was run on an Illumina NovaSeq 6000. Using 5'RACE with constant-segment primers, TCRalpha and TCRbeta cDNA libraries were constructed, with sample barcodes and unique molecular identifiers added in the process. RNA was extracted from every sample with Trizol reagent. Amplification of the libraries took two PCR steps, and the second step added a second sample barcode plus Illumina TruSeq adapters. Sequencing of the libraries was done on an Illumina NovaSeq, producing 2 x 150 bp paired-end reads. Concerning the study's data processing: The reads were demultiplexed and collapsed into UMI-guided consensus sequences using migec v1.2.7. Using mixcr v2.1.11, UMI consensuses were aligned to TRA and TRB V and J templates and then assembled into clonotypes. A clonotype was counted as expanded or contracted only when both edgeR and NoisET called the clonotype significant, with the noise models trained on biological replicates. For edgeR calls, the cutoffs were a false discovery rate-adjusted p below 0.01 and a log2 fold-change threshold of 1. As an exploratory analysis of dynamics, max-normalized trajectories of the 1000 most abundant clonotypes were examined with PCA combined with hierarchical clustering. Separately sequenced CD4+ and CD8+ repertoires were used to assign the CD4 or CD8 phenotype of responding clones. TCRdb trimmed the raw reads at Q25, called clones with MiXCR and kept productive beta chains. Every distinct CDR3 protein forms one entry, paired with its most common genes and DNA. These V and J calls originate from TCRdb's pipeline instead of the authors' own analysis. This sample holds tens of thousands of distinct CDR3 sequences; around 10% were observed only once. The top ten hold around 1.2% of the sample.

This clonotype was picked up many times. What this receptor recognizes is not known. No base qualities exist here, and no much larger clone lies one base off it. The TCR sequence derives from a man aged 18 to 35 who had mild COVID-19 (a few samples of this study predate the infection). The sample titles of this study are shuffled in the database, so cell type and time point are left out; the donor was told from shared clones. The sequencing sample was made of PBMCs or a T cell subset sorted from them (not recorded which). The sequence joins TRBV7-3 to TRBJ2-3; TRBD1 lines up with 9 middle nucleotides. The bases are TGTGCCAGCAGCTTACTGGGACAGGGAATTACAGATACGCAGTATTTT. It encodes CASSLLGQGITDTQYF.